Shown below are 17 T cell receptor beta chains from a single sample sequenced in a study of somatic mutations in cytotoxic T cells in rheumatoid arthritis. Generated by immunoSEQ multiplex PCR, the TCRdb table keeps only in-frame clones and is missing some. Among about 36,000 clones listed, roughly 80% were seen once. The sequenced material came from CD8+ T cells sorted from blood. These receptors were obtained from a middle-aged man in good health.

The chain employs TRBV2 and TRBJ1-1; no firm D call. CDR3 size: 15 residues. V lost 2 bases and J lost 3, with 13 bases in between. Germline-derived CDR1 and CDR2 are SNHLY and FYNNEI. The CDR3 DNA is TGTGCCAGCAGTGAACCCCAGCCCTTCGACACTGAAGCTTTCTTT. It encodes CASSEPQPFDTEAFF.

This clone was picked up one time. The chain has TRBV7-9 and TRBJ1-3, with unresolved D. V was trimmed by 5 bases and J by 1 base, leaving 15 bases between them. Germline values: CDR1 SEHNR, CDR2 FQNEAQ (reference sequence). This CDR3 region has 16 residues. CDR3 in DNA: TGTGCCAGCAGCGAAACCAATTTTAGGTCTGGAAACACCATATATTTT. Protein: CASSETNFRSGNTIYF.

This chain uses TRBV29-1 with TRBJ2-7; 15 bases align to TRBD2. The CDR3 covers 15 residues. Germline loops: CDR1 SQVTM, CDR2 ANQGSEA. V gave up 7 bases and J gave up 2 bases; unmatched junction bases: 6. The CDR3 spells CSARGTSGRTYEQYF. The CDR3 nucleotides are TGCAGCGCCCGAGGGACTAGCGGGAGGACCTACGAGCAGTACTTC.

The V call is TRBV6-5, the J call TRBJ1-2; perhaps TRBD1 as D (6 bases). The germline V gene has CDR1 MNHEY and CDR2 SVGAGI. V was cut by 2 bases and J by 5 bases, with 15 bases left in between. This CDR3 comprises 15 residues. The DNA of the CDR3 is TGTGCCAGCAGTTACCGTGGGGGGCGCAGTTATGGCTACACCTTC. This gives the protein CASSYRGGRSYGYTF.

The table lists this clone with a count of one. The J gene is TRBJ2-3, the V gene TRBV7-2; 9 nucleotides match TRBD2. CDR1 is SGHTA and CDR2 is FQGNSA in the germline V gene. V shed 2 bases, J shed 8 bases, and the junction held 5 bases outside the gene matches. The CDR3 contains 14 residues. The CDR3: CASSLSPSGTTQYF. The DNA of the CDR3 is TGTGCCAGCAGCTTAAGTCCTAGCGGGACTACGCAGTATTTT.

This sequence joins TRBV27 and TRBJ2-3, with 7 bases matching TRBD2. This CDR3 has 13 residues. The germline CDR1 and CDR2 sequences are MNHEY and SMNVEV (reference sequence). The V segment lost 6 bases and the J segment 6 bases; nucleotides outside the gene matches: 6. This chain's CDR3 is CASSHRLADTQYF. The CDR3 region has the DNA TGTGCCAGCAGCCATCGACTAGCCGATACGCAGTATTTT.

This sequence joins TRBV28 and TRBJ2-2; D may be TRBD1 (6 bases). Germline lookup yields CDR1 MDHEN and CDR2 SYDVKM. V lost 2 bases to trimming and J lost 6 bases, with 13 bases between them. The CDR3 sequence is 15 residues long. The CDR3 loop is CASSLRQDGAGELFF. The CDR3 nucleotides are TGTGCCAGCAGTTTACGACAGGATGGTGCCGGGGAGCTGTTTTTT.

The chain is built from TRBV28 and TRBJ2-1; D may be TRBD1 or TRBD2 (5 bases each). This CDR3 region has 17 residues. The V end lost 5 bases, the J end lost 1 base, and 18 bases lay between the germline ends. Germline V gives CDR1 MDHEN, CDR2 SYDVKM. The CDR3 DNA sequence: TGTGCCAGCAGTCCACTCCCTACGGGACCTTCCTACAATGAGCAGTTCTTC. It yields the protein CASSPLPTGPSYNEQFF.

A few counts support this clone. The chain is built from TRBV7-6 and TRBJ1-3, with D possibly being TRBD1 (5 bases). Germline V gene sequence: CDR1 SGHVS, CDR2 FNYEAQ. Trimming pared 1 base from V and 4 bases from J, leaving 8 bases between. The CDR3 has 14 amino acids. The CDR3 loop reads CASSLETGGNTIYF. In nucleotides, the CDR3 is TGTGCCAGCAGCTTAGAAACAGGAGGAAACACCATATATTTT.

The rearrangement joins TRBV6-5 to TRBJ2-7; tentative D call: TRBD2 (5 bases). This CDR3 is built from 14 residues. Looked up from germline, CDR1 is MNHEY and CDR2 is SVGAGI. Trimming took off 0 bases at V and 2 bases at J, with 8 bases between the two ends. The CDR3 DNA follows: TGTGCCAGCAGTTACTCCCGGGAAACCTACGAGCAGTACTTC. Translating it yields CASSYSRETYEQYF.

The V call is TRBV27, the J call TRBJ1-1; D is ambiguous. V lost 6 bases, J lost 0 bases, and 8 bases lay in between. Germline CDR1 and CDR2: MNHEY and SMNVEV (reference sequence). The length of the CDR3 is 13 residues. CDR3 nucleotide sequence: TGTGCCAGCAGGGCTCAAATGAACACTGAAGCTTTCTTT. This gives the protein CASRAQMNTEAFF.

The CDR3 is CASSFGWGSGELFF. The CDR3 DNA follows: TGTGCCAGCAGCTTCGGGTGGGGGTCCGGGGAGCTGTTTTTT. V is TRBV5-6 and J is TRBJ2-2; D may match TRBD1 or TRBD2 (5 bases each). V lost 2 bases and J lost 6, with 11 bases in between. The CDR3 is made up of 14 amino acids. The germline gives CDR1 SGHDT, CDR2 YYEEEE. The variable domain in full, completed from reference TRBV5-6 and TRBJ2-2, reads DAGVTQSPTHLIKTRGQQVTLRCSPKSGHDTVSWYQQALGQGPQFIFQYYEEEERQRGNFPDRFSGHQFPNYSSELNVNALLLGDSALYLCASSFGWGSGELFFGEGSRLTVL.

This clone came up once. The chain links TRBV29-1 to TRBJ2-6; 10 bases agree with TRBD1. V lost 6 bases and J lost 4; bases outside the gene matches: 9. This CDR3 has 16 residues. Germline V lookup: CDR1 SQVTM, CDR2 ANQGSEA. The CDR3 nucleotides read TGCAGCGTAACAAGACAGGGGGCTCTCGGGGCCAACGTCCTGACTTTC. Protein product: CSVTRQGALGANVLTF.

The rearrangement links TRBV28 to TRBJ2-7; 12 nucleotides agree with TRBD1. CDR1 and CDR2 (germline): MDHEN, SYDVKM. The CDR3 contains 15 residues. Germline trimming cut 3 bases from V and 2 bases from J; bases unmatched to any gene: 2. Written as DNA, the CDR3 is TGTGCCAGCAGTTTCAGGGACAGGGGGCCCTACGAGCAGTACTTC. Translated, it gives CASSFRDRGPYEQYF.

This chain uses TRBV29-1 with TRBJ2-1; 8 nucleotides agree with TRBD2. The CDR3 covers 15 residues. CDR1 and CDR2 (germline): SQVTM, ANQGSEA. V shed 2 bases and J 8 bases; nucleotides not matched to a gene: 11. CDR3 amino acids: CSVETGGRVVDEQFF. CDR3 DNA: TGCAGCGTTGAAACGGGGGGGCGGGTGGTGGATGAGCAGTTCTTC.

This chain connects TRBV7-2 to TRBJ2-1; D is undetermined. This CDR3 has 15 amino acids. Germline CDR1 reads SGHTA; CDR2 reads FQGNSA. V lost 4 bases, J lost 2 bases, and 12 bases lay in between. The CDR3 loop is CASSSYSSTYNEQFF. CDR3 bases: TGTGCCAGCAGCTCCTATAGCTCAACCTACAATGAGCAGTTCTTC.

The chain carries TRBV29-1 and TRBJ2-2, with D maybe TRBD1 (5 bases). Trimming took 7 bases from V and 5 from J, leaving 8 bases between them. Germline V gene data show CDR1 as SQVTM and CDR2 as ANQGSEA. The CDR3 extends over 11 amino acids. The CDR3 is CSAQGTGELFF. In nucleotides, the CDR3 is TGCAGCGCTCAGGGTACCGGGGAGCTGTTTTTT.